This record covers a single T cell receptor beta chain. Sequencing used immunoSEQ multiplex PCR; TCRdb keeps in-frame clones, though not all of them. The sample lists over 40,000 clones, approximately 89% seen once, with roughly 5% in the top ten. The data belong to a study of T cell changes during pregnancy in multiple sclerosis. Unmatched junction bases numbered 3, after V lost 6 bases and J lost 7 bases. The CDR3 runs to 13 residues. CDR1 and CDR2 (germline): MNHNS, SASEGT. The genes are TRBV6-1 and TRBJ1-6; 7 nucleotides agree with TRBD1. The source material was peripheral blood, sampled in the first trimester of pregnancy. The origin of this receptor is a female donor in good health, enrolled as a control in a pregnancy study. CDR3 in amino acids: CASRGTVNSPLHF. The DNA of the CDR3 is TGTGCCAGCAGAGGGACAGTCAATTCACCCCTCCACTTT.